The 28 T cell receptor beta chains presented below share a single source sample, sequenced in a study of response to subunit inactivated influenza vaccine. TCRdb reprocessed the RT-PCR reads via MiXCR and lists one record per CDR3 protein. Here the sample spans about 540,000 distinct CDR3 sequences, around 21% being singletons. The sample was also linked to a second study, of T cells expressing NK-cell markers. From that report: cDNA encoding TCR beta was synthesized via 5'RACE template switching incorporating UMIs.

The material sequenced was CD4+ T cells sorted from PBMCs, taken 11 to 12 days after vaccination. The receptors stem from a man in his fifties who received an inactivated influenza vaccine.

This clonotype was counted only a few times. This chain connects TRBV2 to TRBJ2-2, with 8 bases fitting TRBD1. This CDR3 has 14 amino acids. Germline loops: CDR1 SNHLY, CDR2 FYNNEI. V trimming: 7 bases; J trimming: 6 bases; junction bases outside the gene matches: 7. The CDR3 protein is CASNQQGASGELFF. The CDR3 nucleotides are TGTGCCAGCAATCAGCAGGGGGCCTCCGGGGAGCTGTTTTTT.

The V call is TRBV20-1, the J call TRBJ1-2; 7 bases match TRBD1. CDR3 length equals 14 residues. V lost 0 bases to trimming and J lost 4 bases; unmatched junction nucleotides: 5. Germline CDR1 and CDR2: DFQATT and SNEGSKA (reference sequence). The CDR3 protein is CSARDRDSSYGYTF. The DNA of the CDR3 is TGCAGTGCTAGAGATCGGGACAGCTCCTATGGCTACACCTTC.

As to this clonotype: A much more abundant neighbour one base away suggests this may be a read error. This chain connects TRBV12-3 or TRBV12-4 to TRBJ1-5; tentatively, D is TRBD1 (5 bases). V lost 5 bases and J 5 bases, leaving 10 bases between the germline ends. This CDR3 comprises 13 residues. The CDR3 DNA sequence: TGTGCCAGCAGTCCAGGGTGTGATCAGCCCCAGCATTTT. It codes for CASSPGCDQPQHF.

This clonotype was recorded a few times. This chain connects TRBV12-3 or TRBV12-4 to TRBJ1-6; D gene unclear. CDR3 length: 14 amino acids. V lost 1 base and J 7 bases, leaving 8 bases between the germline ends. CDR3 sequence reads: CASSLEQINSPLHF. CDR3 DNA sequence: TGTGCCAGCAGTTTAGAACAGATAAATTCACCCCTCCACTTT.

This clonotype has a handful of counts. The chain carries TRBV9 and TRBJ2-3, with 15 bases lining up with TRBD2. This CDR3 has 19 residues. After removal of 0 bases from V and 0 bases from J, the junction contained 5 bases not matched to a gene. The germline V gene has CDR1 SGDLS and CDR2 YYNGEE. This chain's CDR3 is CASSVGGLAGGLSTDTQYF. The CDR3 region has the DNA TGTGCCAGCAGCGTAGGGGGACTAGCGGGAGGTTTAAGCACAGATACGCAGTATTTT.

This chain uses TRBV3-1 with TRBJ2-2, with TRBD2 identical over 13 bases. CDR1 is LGHDT and CDR2 is YNNKEL in the germline V gene (reference sequence). V dropped 3 bases and J dropped 5; count of bases not matched to a gene: 3. CDR3 length: 16 amino acids. The CDR3 region is CASSHGLAGDTGELFF. For the CDR3, the DNA is TGTGCCAGCAGCCACGGACTAGCGGGGGATACCGGGGAGCTGTTTTTT. The entire variable domain, with the rest obtained from reference TRBV3-1 and TRBJ2-2, is as follows: DTAVSQTPKYLVTQMGNDKSIKCEQNLGHDTMYWYKQDSKKFLKIMFSYNNKELIINETVPNRFSPKSPDKAHLNLHINSLELGDSAVYFCASSHGLAGDTGELFFGEGSRLTVL.

The chain couples TRBV6-2 or TRBV6-3 to TRBJ2-4, with D possibly being TRBD1 or TRBD2 (6 bases each). The CDR3 covers 17 residues. Trimming removed 5 bases at V and 0 bases at J, with 17 bases between. Germline CDR1 and CDR2: MNHEY and SVGEGT. DNA for the CDR3: TGTGCCAGCAGTGTACGCGGGACACCGCTAGCCAAAAACATTCAGTACTTC. It codes for CASSVRGTPLAKNIQYF.

This chain links TRBV9 with TRBJ2-3; D gene ambiguous. Between the trimmed V and J ends, which lost 4 bases and 3 bases, there was a span of 12 bases. CDR1 and CDR2 from the germline V gene are SGDLS and YYNGEE. The CDR3 is 14 amino acids. As DNA, the CDR3 is TGTGCCAGCAGCCCCCACGTGGGGACAGATACGCAGTATTTT. Amino acid sequence: CASSPHVGTDTQYF. Together with reference TRBV9 and TRBJ2-3, the CDR3 gives the full variable domain: DSGVTQTPKHLITATGQRVTLRCSPRSGDLSVYWYQQSLDQGLQFLIQYYNGEERAKGNILERFSAQQFPDLHSELNLSSLELGDSALYFCASSPHVGTDTQYFGPGTRLTVL.

The chain recombines TRBV4-2 with TRBJ1-2; 12 bases align to TRBD1. The V gene's germline CDR1 is LGHNA and CDR2 YNFKEQ. This CDR3 has 16 residues. Trimming took 3 bases from V and 3 from J; bases not matched to a gene: 5. CDR3 sequence: CASSHGTGGSDYGYTF. The CDR3 nucleotides read TGTGCCAGCAGCCACGGGACAGGGGGCTCCGACTATGGCTACACCTTC.

The J gene is TRBJ2-3, the V gene TRBV24-1, with D tentatively TRBD1 (6 bases). CDR3 length: 15 amino acids. V was shortened by 3 bases and J by 2 bases, with 11 bases between the two germline ends. The germline gives CDR1 KGHDR, CDR2 SFDVKD. The CDR3 protein is CATSDRTEVTDTQYF. DNA for the CDR3: TGTGCCACCAGTGATCGGACAGAGGTCACAGATACGCAGTATTTT.

This chain uses TRBV5-1 with TRBJ2-3, with 10 bases identical to TRBD2. V lost 1 base to trimming and J lost 4 bases; unmatched junction nucleotides: 6. Germline CDR1 is SGHRS and CDR2 is YFSETQ. This CDR3 comprises 16 residues. CDR3 residues: CASSLSTSGKSDTQYF. CDR3 sequence (DNA): TGCGCCAGCAGCTTGTCTACTAGCGGGAAGTCAGATACGCAGTATTTT. The full variable domain, completed using reference TRBV5-1 and TRBJ2-3, is KAGVTQTPRYLIKTRGQQVTLSCSPISGHRSVSWYQQTPGQGLQFLFEYFSETQRNKGNFPGRFSGRQFSNSRSEMNVSTLELGDSALYLCASSLSTSGKSDTQYFGPGTRLTVL.

This clonotype was counted only a few times. The chain is built from TRBV2 and TRBJ2-1; TRBD1 matches at 10 bases. Germline V CDR1 and CDR2: SNHLY, FYNNEI. J was trimmed by 5 bases and V by 6 bases; bases with no gene match: 4. The CDR3 spans 14 residues. The CDR3: CASRRTGGDNEQFF. The CDR3 DNA follows: TGTGCCAGCAGACGGACAGGGGGGGACAATGAGCAGTTCTTC.

The sample holds many counts of this clonotype. The rearrangement joins TRBV24-1 to TRBJ2-3, with 12 positions matching TRBD2. The CDR3 extends over 19 amino acids. Per the germline V gene, CDR1 is KGHDR and CDR2 is SFDVKD. After removal of 1 base from V and 5 bases from J, the junction contained 12 bases not matched to a gene. In nucleotides, the CDR3 is TGTGCCACCAGTGATTTCCCTTCTCGACTAGCGGGAGCTAAAGATACGCAGTATTTT. The encoded protein is CATSDFPSRLAGAKDTQYF.

The rearrangement uses TRBV10-3 and TRBJ2-3, with D unclear. The J call may not be correct, given that the DNA end is closer to TRBJ1-5. This CDR3 region has 12 residues. Germline loops: CDR1 ENHRY, CDR2 SYGVKD. The CDR3 protein is CAINPGSDTQHF. As DNA, the CDR3 is TGTGCCATCAATCCGGGGTCAGATACGCAGCATTTT.

The rearrangement joins TRBV12-3 or TRBV12-4 to TRBJ2-1; possibly TRBD1 or TRBD2 for D (5 bases each). CDR3 length equals 20 residues. Trimming cost V 6 bases and J 4 bases, with 31 bases left between them. CDR3 region: CASRQNRDPEGLSGYNEQFF. DNA of the CDR3: TGTGCCAGCAGGCAAAACCGGGACCCTGAAGGCCTTAGTGGATACAATGAGCAGTTCTTC.

The count of this clonotype is one. This chain connects TRBV12-3 or TRBV12-4 to TRBJ2-1; 9 nucleotides agree with TRBD2. The V gene end was trimmed by 6 bases and the J gene end by 5 bases; junction bases not matched to a gene: 5. The CDR3 loop spans 14 amino acids. Here the CDR3 reads CASRPSGVHNEQFF. The DNA for the CDR3 is TGTGCCAGCAGGCCTAGCGGGGTTCACAATGAGCAGTTCTTC.

The table lists this clonotype with a few counts. The chain has TRBV3-1 and TRBJ1-6; no clear D. Trimming stripped 3 bases from V and 7 bases from J, with 7 bases between. The germline gives CDR1 LGHDT, CDR2 YNNKEL (reference sequence). This CDR3 region has 13 residues. The CDR3 is CASSHGMNSPLHF. In DNA form, the CDR3 reads TGTGCCAGCAGCCATGGAATGAATTCACCCCTCCACTTT.

The chain is built from TRBV27 and TRBJ2-5; TRBD1 aligns across 8 bases. Unmatched junction bases numbered 10, after V lost 5 bases and J lost 5 bases. CDR3 size: 15 residues. Germline CDR1 MNHEY, CDR2 SMNVEV (reference sequence). The CDR3 bases are TGTGCCAGCAGTCTATGGACAGGGAGGATCGAGACCCAGTACTTC. The encoded protein is CASSLWTGRIETQYF.

This clonotype showed up just once. The chain employs TRBV2 and TRBJ2-5, with D possibly TRBD2 on 6 matching bases. The CDR3 runs to 13 residues. The germline V gene encodes CDR1 SNHLY and CDR2 FYNNEI. V shed 8 bases and J shed 2 bases, with 12 bases lying between them. The CDR3 here is CASHRDFQETQYF. In nucleotides, the CDR3 is TGTGCCAGCCACCGGGACTTTCAAGAGACCCAGTACTTC.

This clonotype was detected only a few times. The chain combines TRBV20-1 with TRBJ2-1; D is tentatively TRBD1 or TRBD2 (6 bases each). V gave up 4 bases and J gave up 4 bases, with 17 bases separating them. This CDR3 has 15 amino acids. CDR1 DFQATT and CDR2 SNEGSKA come from the germline V gene (reference sequence). CDR3 residues: CSATARGRLYNEQFF. CDR3 nucleotide sequence: TGCAGTGCTACGGCTCGGGGGCGGCTATACAATGAGCAGTTCTTC.

The chain combines TRBV20-1 with TRBJ2-3; weak D call: TRBD2 (5 bases). The CDR3 runs to 13 residues. Germline V gene lookup returns CDR1 DFQATT and CDR2 SNEGSKA (reference sequence). In DNA, the CDR3 is TGCAGGGGAACTAGATTATCAGCAGATACGCAGTATTTT. Encoded protein: CRGTRLSADTQYF.

The chain carries TRBV6-5 and TRBJ2-6, with D unresolved. Germline V gene data show CDR1 as MNHEY and CDR2 as SVGAGI. V was cut by 3 bases and J by 1 base, with 19 bases left in between. There are 19 residues in the CDR3. This CDR3 is CASSYSPGPTRSGANVLTF. CDR3 in DNA: TGTGCCAGCAGTTATAGTCCAGGACCGACTCGTTCTGGGGCCAACGTCCTGACTTTC.

CDR3 sequence reads: CSARRTPPGGRSEQYF. CDR3 DNA: TGCAGTGCTAGACGAACCCCACCTGGGGGTCGGTCCGAGCAGTACTTC. The chain is built from TRBV20-1 and TRBJ2-7; TRBD1 or TRBD2 may be the D gene (5 bases each). CDR1 DFQATT and CDR2 SNEGSKA come from the germline V gene (reference sequence). The CDR3 runs 16 residues. Trimming left V 2 bases short and J 6 bases short, with 23 bases between.

This clonotype turned up a few times. The J gene is TRBJ2-1, the V gene TRBV6-2 or TRBV6-3, with 7 bases matching TRBD2. Trimming at V came to 3 bases and at J to 4 bases, leaving 6 bases not matched to a gene. Germline CDR1 reads MNHEY; CDR2 reads SVGEGT. This CDR3 has 15 amino acids. CDR3 DNA: TGTGCCAGCAGTTATTGGGAGGGCCGTTACAATGAGCAGTTCTTC. Residues: CASSYWEGRYNEQFF.

This clonotype came up a few times. The chain joins TRBV10-3 to TRBJ1-2; unclear D gene. Trimming shortened V by 2 bases and J by 3 bases, and 10 bases separated the two germline ends. This CDR3 spans 14 amino acids. Germline V lookup: CDR1 ENHRY, CDR2 SYGVKD. The CDR3 protein is CAISEQSKDYGYTF. CDR3 nucleotides: TGTGCCATCAGTGAGCAGTCCAAAGACTATGGCTACACCTTC.

This chain links TRBV7-2 with TRBJ1-4; 10 nucleotides match TRBD1. The trim removed 1 base at V and 7 bases at J, leaving 6 bases unmatched. The germline gives CDR1 SGHTA, CDR2 FQGNSA. CDR3 length: 16 amino acids. The CDR3 nucleotides read TGTGCCAGCAGCTTAGGTCCGGGACAGGGGAGTGAAAAACTGTTTTTT. Translation: CASSLGPGQGSEKLFF.

The CDR3 is CSAMRGILDTQYF. The CDR3 DNA reads as TGCAGTGCTATGCGAGGAATCTTGGATACGCAGTATTTT. The chain carries TRBV20-1 and TRBJ2-3; the D is unclear. Germline V CDR1 and CDR2: DFQATT, SNEGSKA (reference sequence). CDR3 length: 13 residues. Trimming removed 4 bases at V and 6 bases at J, with 14 bases between.

This clonotype has only a few counts. The chain combines TRBV6-1 with TRBJ2-1; D ambiguous. CDR3 length: 13 amino acids. Deletions cut 1 base from V and 9 bases from J, with 10 bases between. Germline assignment: CDR1 MNHNS and CDR2 SASEGT. DNA of the CDR3: TGTGCCAGCAGTGAAGTAGCAATGGGTGAGCAGTTCTTC. This encodes CASSEVAMGEQFF.